This is a list of T cell receptor beta chains from one sample in a study of T-cell memory formation after mild COVID-19. MiXCR, run by TCRdb on the 5' RACE reads, gives a single entry per CDR3 protein. The sample lists 400,000 or so distinct CDR3 sequences; approximately 20% were seen once. Sequencing input: PBMCs or a T cell subset sorted from them (not recorded which). Receptors were obtained from an adult woman who had mild COVID-19 (a few samples of this study predate the infection). Cell type and time point are not known. The CDR3 runs from the conserved cysteine through the conserved F or W. D genes are given only for firm matches. Size is stated for part of the rows, as once, few or many counts, or as a class when the clone is expanded.

TRBJ2-7,.,TRBD1,TRBV2,TGTGCCAGCAGTGAAAGGACAGGGTGGCACGAGCAGTACTTC,CASSERTGWHEQYF
TRBJ2-6,.,TRBD1,TRBV19,TGTGCCAGTATTGACAGGGGGTCTGGGGCCAACGTCCTGACTTTC,CASIDRGSGANVLTF
TRBJ2-5,.,.,TRBV5-1,TGCGCCAGCAGCTCCTCAGGGGTCCGGGAGACCCAGTACTTC,CASSSSGVRETQYF
TRBJ2-2,.,TRBD1,TRBV24-1,TGTGCCACCAGCCTACCGGGACAGGGGGCGTTAAACACCGGGGAGCTGTTTTTT,CATSLPGQGALNTGELFF
TRBJ2-3,.,.,TRBV24-1,TGTGCCACGGAGCAGGACCCTAGCACAGATACGCAGTATTTT,CATEQDPSTDTQYF
TRBJ2-3,few,TRBD2,TRBV10-3,TGTGCCATCAGTGACAAGGGACTAGCGGCTAGCACAGATACGCAGTATTTT,CAISDKGLAASTDTQYF
TRBJ2-5,few,TRBD1,TRBV12-3/TRBV12-4,TGTGCCAGCAGTCCACCCTCGGGACAGGGGCTTTGGGAGACCCAGTACTTC,CASSPPSGQGLWETQYF
TRBJ1-6,.,.,TRBV12-3/TRBV12-4,TGTGCCAGAAGTTTAGAAAGGGGCGTTTCACACCTCCACTTT,CARSLERGVSHLHF
TRBJ1-1,.,.,TRBV6-1,TGTGCCAGCAGTGATGGGGGGGCGCGGACTGAAGCTTTCTTT,CASSDGGARTEAFF
TRBJ1-1,.,TRBD1,TRBV4-2,TGTGCCAGCAGCCAAGAAGCAGGGGGAGTGAACACTGAAGCTTTCTTT,CASSQEAGGVNTEAFF
TRBJ2-1,.,.,TRBV20-1,TGCAGTGCTCCCAGACTAGAGTACAATGAGCAGTTCTTC,CSAPRLEYNEQFF
TRBJ1-2,.,.,TRBV29-1,TGCAGCGTTGAAGATCTTCTCCAGGGTGGCTACACCTTC,CSVEDLLQGGYTF
TRBJ1-1,.,.,TRBV3-1,TGTGCCAGCAGCCAATTGGGGGTGTCGAACACTGAAGCTTTCTTT,CASSQLGVSNTEAFF
TRBJ2-7,.,TRBD1,TRBV6-5,TGTGCCAGCAGCAAACTCCAGGGGGCCCCCCCCAACGAGCAGTACTTC,CASSKLQGAPPNEQYF
TRBJ2-5,.,.,TRBV18,TGTGCCAGCGAGGGGACTGCGCAAGAGACCCAGTACTTC,CASEGTAQETQYF
TRBJ1-2,.,.,TRBV28,TGTGCCAGCAGTCCACAGTCGGGCGATACTAACTATGGCTACACCTTC,CASSPQSGDTNYGYTF
TRBJ1-4,.,TRBD1,TRBV12-3/TRBV12-4,TGTGCCAGCAGGGGACAGGGTGGGGTAACTAATGAAAAACTGTTTTTT,CASRGQGGVTNEKLFF
TRBJ1-2,.,TRBD1,TRBV4-2,TGTGCCAGCAGCCAAGCCGGGACAGGGTTAAACTATGGCTACACCTTC,CASSQAGTGLNYGYTF
TRBJ2-2,.,.,TRBV5-1,TGCGCCAGCCGCAAAGGGCCGGACACCGGGGAGCTGTTTTTT,CASRKGPDTGELFF
TRBJ1-2,once,.,TRBV7-2,TGTGCCAGCACTCCCCCAGGTTTAGGCGGCTACACCTTC,CASTPPGLGGYTF
TRBJ2-3,.,.,TRBV12-3/TRBV12-4,TGTGCCAGCAGTCCCGATGGGATTGCAGATACGCAGTATTTT,CASSPDGIADTQYF
TRBJ2-5,few,.,TRBV24-1,TGTGCCACCAGTGATGGTCTCTTGAGAGAGACCCAGTACTTC,CATSDGLLRETQYF
TRBJ1-1,.,.,TRBV20-1,TGCAGGATTATACTGAACACTGAAGCTTTCTTT,CRIILNTEAFF
TRBJ2-1,few,TRBD2,TRBV9,TGTGCCAGCAGCGTAGACGGGAGGTCAAATGAGCAGTTCTTC,CASSVDGRSNEQFF
TRBJ2-2,few,.,TRBV5-5,TGTGCCAGCAGCTTTTTTGGACAAAACACCGGGGAGCTGTTTTTT,CASSFFGQNTGELFF
TRBJ2-7,.,.,TRBV7-9,TGTGCCAGCAGCTTAGTCGGTTCGGGGCCCGCCTTCTACGAGCAGTACTTC,CASSLVGSGPAFYEQYF
TRBJ2-1,.,TRBD2,TRBV27,TGTGCCAGCAGTGCGGGACTAGCGCTTACTAAGGATGAGCAGTTCTTC,CASSAGLALTKDEQFF
TRBJ2-6,.,.,TRBV6-1,TGTGCCAGCAGTTTTGACAGCTCTGGGGCCAACGTCCTGACTTTC,CASSFDSSGANVLTF
TRBJ1-5,few,TRBD1,TRBV20-1,TGCAGTGCTAGAGACCTAGGACAGGGGACTTTAAGCAATCAGCCCCAGCATTTT,CSARDLGQGTLSNQPQHF
TRBJ2-7,once,.,TRBV7-9,TGTGCCAGCAGCCCTCGAGGGATCGGCTACGAGCAGTACTTC,CASSPRGIGYEQYF
TRBJ2-2,.,TRBD2,TRBV5-5,TGTGCCAGCAGCCCTGGACTAGCGGGGGGTAACACCGGGGAGCTGTTTTTT,CASSPGLAGGNTGELFF
TRBJ2-1,.,TRBD1,TRBV7-2,TGTGCCAGCAGTACCGGGACAGGGGTGGGCAATGAGCAGTTCTTC,CASSTGTGVGNEQFF
TRBJ1-2,many,.,TRBV5-5,TGTGCCAGCAGCTTGAGACAGCCTCGCTACCTCCGCTTC,CASSLRQPRYLRF
TRBJ2-7,.,.,TRBV27,TGTGCCAGCAGTCTCAGCTTGGCCTCGGATTACGAGCAGTACTTC,CASSLSLASDYEQYF
TRBJ2-5,.,TRBD2,TRBV4-1,TGCGCCAGCAGCCAAGTAGCGGGGAAAGAGACCCAGTACTTC,CASSQVAGKETQYF
TRBJ2-1,few,TRBD2,TRBV6-6,TGTGCCAGCAGTTTCCCGGGACTAGCGGAGTACAATGAGCAGTTCTTC,CASSFPGLAEYNEQFF
TRBJ2-3,.,.,TRBV7-8,TGTGCCAGCAGCTTAGCGGGCAGGGGAACAGATACGCAGTATTTT,CASSLAGRGTDTQYF
TRBJ2-1,few,.,TRBV2,TGTGCCAGCAGTGTGGTCGGATTACAGTTCTTC,CASSVVGLQFF
TRBJ1-5,many,.,TRBV14,TGTGCCAGCAGCCAGGGACCCAATCAGCCCCAGCATTTT,CASSQGPNQPQHF
TRBJ1-2,few,TRBD1,TRBV12-3/TRBV12-4,TGTGCCAGCTCTCAAGGCCCAGCCGGGACAGCGTATGGCTACACCTTC,CASSQGPAGTAYGYTF
TRBJ2-3,.,TRBD2,TRBV28,TGTGCCAGCAGTCCCTCTCCTAGCGGGAGGGCCCTCACAGATACGCAGTATTTT,CASSPSPSGRALTDTQYF
TRBJ2-3,many,.,TRBV20-1,TGCAGTGCTTCAGGGGGGGACTCGACTAGCCGCACAGATACGCAGTATTTT,CSASGGDSTSRTDTQYF
TRBJ2-1,few,TRBD2,TRBV24-1,TGTGCCACCAGTGATTCTGGGACTAGCGGGAGGGTTTGGGAGCAGTTCTTC,CATSDSGTSGRVWEQFF
TRBJ2-3,many,TRBD2,TRBV7-3,TGTGCCAGCAGCCTGGGGCCTAGCGGCCTTAGCACAGATACGCAGTATTTT,CASSLGPSGLSTDTQYF
TRBJ2-7,few,.,TRBV25-1,TGTGCCAGCAGTGGGGGAGACAGTCCTCGCCTGGGGGAGCAGTACTTC,CASSGGDSPRLGEQYF
TRBJ2-5,few,TRBD2,TRBV4-2,TGTGCCAGCAGCCAGAGGACTAGCGGGAGACCGGAGACCCAGTACTTC,CASSQRTSGRPETQYF
TRBJ2-3,few,TRBD2,TRBV11-3,TGCGCCAGCAGCTCCCGTGGAGCGGGAGTAATAGATACGCAGTATTTT,CASSSRGAGVIDTQYF
TRBJ2-7,.,TRBD2,TRBV20-1,TGCAGTGCTGGCCGGACTAGCGGGACCATATCTGGCTACGAGCAGTACTTC,CSAGRTSGTISGYEQYF
TRBJ2-7,medium-sized,.,TRBV12-3/TRBV12-4,TGTGCCAGCAGTTTCGGGTCTGGTGGCGAGCAGTACTTC,CASSFGSGGEQYF
TRBJ2-7,.,TRBD1,TRBV6-6,TGTGCCAGCAGGCCGACAGGGGGCCACGAGCAGTACTTC,CASRPTGGHEQYF
TRBJ1-2,few,.,TRBV3-1,TGTGCCAGCAGCCAAGAGATCCTACAGGGACGGGGCGGCTACACCTTC,CASSQEILQGRGGYTF
TRBJ2-6,.,.,TRBV7-3,TGTGCCAGCAGCTTAACGGCCGCACCGAGCCCTGGAGCCAACGTCCTGACTTTC,CASSLTAAPSPGANVLTF
TRBJ2-2,.,.,TRBV3-1,TGTGCCAGCAGCCAGATTGGCGGGCGGAACACCGGGGAGCTGTTTTTT,CASSQIGGRNTGELFF
TRBJ1-5,.,.,TRBV6-1,TGTGCCTCCCGAGAGAGTCCCAATCAGCCCCAGCATTTT,CASRESPNQPQHF
TRBJ2-1,.,TRBD2,TRBV19,TGTGCCAGTAGTGGCCGGACTAGCGGGTACCACAATGAGCAGTTCTTC,CASSGRTSGYHNEQFF
TRBJ1-2,few,.,TRBV7-9,TGTGCCAGCAGTCCCCAACAGGAGGCTGGCTACACCTTC,CASSPQQEAGYTF
TRBJ2-7,many,.,TRBV20-1,TGCAGTGCCGTACGGGGGAAAGGGGACGAGCAGTACTTC,CSAVRGKGDEQYF
TRBJ1-1,.,.,TRBV2,TGTGCCAGCAGTGAAGCAGGTGAAGCTTTCTTT,CASSEAGEAFF